This T cell receptor (beta chain) was recorded in a study of blood T cell repertoires in COVID-19. Study as a whole: Samples representing acute and convalescent COVID-19 were sourced from the United States, Italy and Spain.

Using immunoSEQ multiplex PCR, the repertoire was profiled, and TCRdb retains in-frame clones only, with some absent. This sample has approximately 210,000 clones, with 80% to 85% found just once. CDR3 length: 13 amino acids. Germline values: CDR1 MGHDK, CDR2 SYGVNS. The V gene lost 3 bases and the J gene lost 5 bases, with 10 bases spanning the gap. The sequencing sample was made of peripheral blood. The clonotype was recovered from a woman older than 75 with COVID-19, enrolled during active disease. The V call is TRBV25-1, the J call TRBJ1-1, with D possibly TRBD1 on 5 matching bases. CDR3 DNA sequence: TGTGCCAGCAGTGAGGGGGGTCTGACTGAAGCTTTCTTT. This codes for CASSEGGLTEAFF.